These 7 T cell receptor beta chains were sequenced from one sample in a study of CD8+ T cells in alopecia areata. cDNA reverse transcribed from extracted RNA served as the sequencing template. Libraries were prepared by immunoSEQ multiplex PCR; TCRdb keeps only in-frame clonotypes and omits some of them. The data contain approximately 30,000 clones, more than 55% of them singletons. Source material: NKG2D-high CD8+ T cells sorted from blood. Every receptor here comes from a human donor with alopecia areata.

V usage is TRBV27 and J usage is TRBJ2-2; TRBD2 might be the D (6 bases). Germline V CDR1 and CDR2: MNHEY, SMNVEV (reference sequence). The CDR3 spans 18 residues. V was trimmed by 1 base and J by 6 bases, leaving 21 bases between them. The CDR3 DNA sequence: TGTGCCAGCAGTTTATGGCCGGAGCTGGGGGGATTGTCCGGGGAGCTGTTTTTT. Its translation: CASSLWPELGGLSGELFF.

J is TRBJ2-1 and V is TRBV5-6; D remains ambiguous. Trimming stripped 4 bases from V and 7 bases from J, with 12 bases between. The CDR3 contains 13 residues. Germline CDR1 is SGHDT and CDR2 is YYEEEE. The CDR3 spells CASSPSNANEQFF. In DNA form, the CDR3 reads TGTGCCAGCAGCCCCAGCAATGCGAATGAGCAGTTCTTC.

This chain uses TRBV29-1 with TRBJ2-5, with 12 bases fitting TRBD2. The trim removed 4 bases at V and 5 bases at J, leaving 2 bases unmatched. The CDR3 contains 13 residues. Germline-derived CDR1 and CDR2 are SQVTM and ANQGSEA. This CDR3 reads CSVVLAGGETQYF. The CDR3, as DNA: TGCAGCGTTGTCCTAGCGGGAGGGGAGACCCAGTACTTC. The full variable domain, completed using reference TRBV29-1 and TRBJ2-5, is SAVISQKPSRDICQRGTSLTIQCQVDSQVTMMFWYRQQPGQSLTLIATANQGSEATYESGFVIDKFPISRPNLTFSTLTVSNMSPEDSSIYLCSVVLAGGETQYFGPGTRLLVL.

The CDR3 spells CSARVRGEQYF. The CDR3 DNA sequence: TGCAGTGCTAGAGTTCGTGGCGAGCAGTACTTC. The chain uses TRBV20-1 and TRBJ2-7; D ambiguous. This CDR3 contains 11 residues. V gave up 1 base and J gave up 6 bases, with 7 bases separating them. The germline V gene encodes CDR1 DFQATT and CDR2 SNEGSKA (reference sequence).

V and J are TRBV15 and TRBJ1-2; no clear D gene. The CDR3 totals 12 residues. CDR1 and CDR2 from the germline V gene are LNHNV and YYDKDF (reference sequence). Trimming took off 0 bases at V and 2 bases at J, with 1 base between the two ends. The chain's CDR3 is CATSRENYGYTF. The CDR3 DNA sequence: TGTGCCACCAGCAGAGAAAACTATGGCTACACCTTC.

The V gene is TRBV7-6, the J gene TRBJ1-2; D not resolved. Germline V gene data show CDR1 as SGHVS and CDR2 as FNYEAQ. V lost 5 bases and J 4 bases, leaving 20 bases between the germline ends. This CDR3 spans 16 amino acids. The CDR3 spells CASSPSTGGGSYGYTF. In DNA, the CDR3 is TGTGCCAGCAGCCCAAGCACGGGAGGAGGCAGCTATGGCTACACCTTC.

The chain is built from TRBV5-1 and TRBJ2-1; D is ambiguous. V was pared by 0 bases and J by 2 bases, with 12 bases between. Germline values: CDR1 SGHRS, CDR2 YFSETQ. There are 16 residues in the CDR3. CDR3 in amino acids: CASSLEINTAYNEQFF. For the CDR3, the DNA is TGCGCCAGCAGCTTGGAAATCAACACCGCCTACAATGAGCAGTTCTTC.